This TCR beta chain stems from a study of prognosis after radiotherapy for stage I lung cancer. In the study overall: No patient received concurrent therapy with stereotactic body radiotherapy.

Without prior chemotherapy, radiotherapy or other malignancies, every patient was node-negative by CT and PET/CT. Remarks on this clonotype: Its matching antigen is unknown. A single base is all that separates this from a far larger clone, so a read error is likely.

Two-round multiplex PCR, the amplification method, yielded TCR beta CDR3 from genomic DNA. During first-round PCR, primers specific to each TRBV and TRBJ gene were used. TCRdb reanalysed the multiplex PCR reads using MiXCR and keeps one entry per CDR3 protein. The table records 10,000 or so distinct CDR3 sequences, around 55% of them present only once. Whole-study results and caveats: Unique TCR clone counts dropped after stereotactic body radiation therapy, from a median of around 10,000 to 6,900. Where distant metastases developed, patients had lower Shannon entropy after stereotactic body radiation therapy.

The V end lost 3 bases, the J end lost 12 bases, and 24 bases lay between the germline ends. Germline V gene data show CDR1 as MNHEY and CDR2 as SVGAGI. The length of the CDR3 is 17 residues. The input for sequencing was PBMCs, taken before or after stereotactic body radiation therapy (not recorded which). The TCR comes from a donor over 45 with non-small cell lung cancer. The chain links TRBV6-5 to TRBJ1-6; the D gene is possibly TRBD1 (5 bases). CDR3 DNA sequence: TGTGCCAGCAGTTATAGGGGACGGGCACCCACGGGAGTACCCCTCCACTTT. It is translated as CASSYRGRAPTGVPLHF.